This is a list of T cell receptor beta chains from one sample in a study of cytomegalovirus exposure and HLA in healthy donors. Here immunoSEQ multiplex PCR was the method, and the copy in TCRdb shows in-frame clones only, minus some. The table lists approximately 170,000 clones, 77% of them singletons, with less than 9% in the top ten. Sequenced input: PBMCs. The receptors shown here come from a male donor in good health and CMV-seropositive. The CDR3 runs from the conserved cysteine through the conserved F or W. The order of the fields is clone size, J gene, V gene, CDR3 length, D gene, CDR3 DNA, CDR3 protein. A D gene is named only where the DNA matches it firmly. Some rows mark clone size as missing; the rest say once, few, many or name a class of expanded clone.

>many|TRBJ2-1|TRBV6-4|15|TRBD2
TGTGCCAGCAGTGACTCGAGCGGGGGGGCCAATGAGCAGTTCTTC
CASSDSSGGANEQFF
>NA|TRBJ2-7|TRBV7-6|15|NA
TGTGCCAGCAGCTCCGCCGGGAGTTCCCGGGGCGAGCAGTACTTC
CASSSAGSSRGEQYF
>NA|TRBJ2-1|TRBV28|17|TRBD2
TGTGCCAGCAGTTCCCCCCTGCTAGCGGGGGGATACAATGAGCAGTTCTTC
CASSSPLLAGGYNEQFF
>NA|TRBJ1-1|TRBV14|14|NA
TGTGCCAGCAGCCACCGGGGGGCAGGCACTGAAGCTTTCTTT
CASSHRGAGTEAFF
>NA|TRBJ2-2|TRBV18|14|TRBD2
TGTGCCAGCTCACCAGCGGGAGCTAGCGGGGAGCTGTTTTTT
CASSPAGASGELFF
>NA|TRBJ2-1|TRBV6-1|14|TRBD2
TGTGCCAGCAGTCTGAACGGGAGGCGGCATGAGCAGTTCTTC
CASSLNGRRHEQFF
>NA|TRBJ1-5|TRBV5-6|18|NA
TGTGCCAGCAGCTTGGCCTCTCGGGATCAGTGGGGCAATCAGCCCCAGCATTTT
CASSLASRDQWGNQPQHF
>NA|TRBJ2-5|TRBV9|15|TRBD2
TGTGCCAGCAGCGTAGAGGGGACTAGCCAAGAGACCCAGTACTTC
CASSVEGTSQETQYF
>NA|TRBJ1-6|TRBV4-1|17|TRBD1
TGCGCCAGCAGCCAAGTCCCTCCGGACAGGTCTAATTCACCCCTCCACTTT
CASSQVPPDRSNSPLHF
>once|TRBJ2-7|TRBV14|14|TRBD1
TGTGCCAGCAGTATGGGACAGATATCCTACGAGCAGTACTTC
CASSMGQISYEQYF
>NA|TRBJ1-5|TRBV14|15|TRBD1
TGTGCCAGCAGCCCTCGGACAGGATTCAATCAGCCCCAGCATTTT
CASSPRTGFNQPQHF
>NA|TRBJ2-2|TRBV29-1|11|TRBD2
TGCAGCGGTCGGGGGGCCGGGGAGCTGTTTTTT
CSGRGAGELFF
>once|TRBJ1-3|TRBV30|13|NA
TGTGCATTAGAGGCGGGAAAACGGAACACCATATATTTT
CALEAGKRNTIYF
>NA|TRBJ1-1|TRBV4-1|13|NA
TGCGCCAGCAGCCCCAGGGGAAGGACTGAAGCTTTCTTT
CASSPRGRTEAFF
>NA|TRBJ2-7|TRBV27|13|TRBD1
TGTGCCAGCAGTTTAGGACAGGTCTACGAGCAGTACTTC
CASSLGQVYEQYF
>NA|TRBJ1-4|TRBV5-8|17|TRBD1
TGTGCCAGCAGCTCCGGGACAGCAGGATCAACTAATGAAAAACTGTTTTTT
CASSSGTAGSTNEKLFF
>NA|TRBJ1-2|TRBV5-1|14|TRBD1
TGCGCCAGCAGTAACAGGGGGCCGGGGTATGGCTACACCTTC
CASSNRGPGYGYTF
>once|TRBJ2-5|TRBV4-2|13|TRBD1
TGTGCCAGCCGGGGACAGGATCAAGAGACCCAGTACTTC
CASRGQDQETQYF
>NA|TRBJ1-5|TRBV2|18|TRBD1
TGTGCCAGCAGCCTTCGGGACAGGGTTTTTTATAGCAATCAGCCCCAGCATTTT
CASSLRDRVFYSNQPQHF
>NA|TRBJ2-7|TRBV27|16|NA
TGTGCCAGCAGCATCCTCCCTACGGGAAACATATACGAGCAGTACTTC
CASSILPTGNIYEQYF
>once|TRBJ2-7|TRBV9|14|NA
TGTGCCAGCAGCGAGGGGCTAGGCTCCTACGAGCAGTACTTC
CASSEGLGSYEQYF
>NA|TRBJ2-5|TRBV5-5|14|NA
TGTGCCAGCAGCATGGGGACAACCCAAGAGACCCAGTACTTC
CASSMGTTQETQYF
>NA|TRBJ2-5|TRBV19|17|TRBD1
TGTGCCAGTAGCACTGGTTTCCGGGACAGGGGGCAAGAGACCCAGTACTTC
CASSTGFRDRGQETQYF
>NA|TRBJ1-1|TRBV10-1|13|TRBD1
TGCGCCAGCAGCGGACAGGGGGTCACTGAAGCTTTCTTT
CASSGQGVTEAFF
>NA|TRBJ1-3|TRBV6-5|13|NA
TGTGCCAGCAGTCGGGTAGTTGGAAACACCATATATTTT
CASSRVVGNTIYF
>NA|TRBJ1-2|TRBV7-9|14|TRBD1
TGTTCCAGCAGTTTAGAACAGGGGGCCTATGGCTACACCTTC
CSSSLEQGAYGYTF
>NA|TRBJ2-7|TRBV2|15|TRBD2
TGTGCCAGCCCGAGGTGGCGGGGGGACTCCTACGAGCAGTACTTC
CASPRWRGDSYEQYF
>NA|TRBJ1-3|TRBV5-1|14|TRBD1
TGCGCCAGCAGCCCGGGACAGAATCAGGATACCATATATTTT
CASSPGQNQDTIYF
>few|TRBJ1-2|TRBV2|13|NA
TGTGCCAGCAGAGACGGGGGAAGCTATGGCTACACCTTC
CASRDGGSYGYTF
>NA|TRBJ2-2|TRBV11-3|16|TRBD2
TGTGCCAGCAGCCCCGATAGCGGGGTGGACACCGGGGAGCTGTTTTTT
CASSPDSGVDTGELFF
>NA|TRBJ1-4|TRBV5-6|14|NA
TGTGCCAGCAGCCTCCGCGGGGTTAATGAAAAACTGTTTTTT
CASSLRGVNEKLFF
>NA|TRBJ2-3|TRBV4-3|17|NA
TGCGCCAGCAGCCAGAACGGAGCTGGCGGGCTCACAGATACGCAGTATTTT
CASSQNGAGGLTDTQYF